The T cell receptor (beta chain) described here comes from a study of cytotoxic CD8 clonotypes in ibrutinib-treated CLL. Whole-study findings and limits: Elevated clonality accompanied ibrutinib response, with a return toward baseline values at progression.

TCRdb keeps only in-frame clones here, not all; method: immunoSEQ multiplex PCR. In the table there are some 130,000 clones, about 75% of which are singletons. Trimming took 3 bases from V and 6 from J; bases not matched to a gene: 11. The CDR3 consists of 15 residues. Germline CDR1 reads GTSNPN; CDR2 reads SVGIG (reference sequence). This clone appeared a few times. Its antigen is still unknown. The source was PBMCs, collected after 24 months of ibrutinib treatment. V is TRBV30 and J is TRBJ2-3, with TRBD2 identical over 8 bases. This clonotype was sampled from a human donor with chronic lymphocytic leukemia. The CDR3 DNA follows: TGTGCCTGGAGCCGGGGGGGTGACCTCCTGGATACGCAGTATTTT. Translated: CAWSRGGDLLDTQYF.